Presented here are 28 T cell receptor beta chains from one specimen sequenced in a study of cytomegalovirus exposure and HLA in healthy donors. The PCR used 60 Vbeta and 13 Jbeta primers. Method: immunoSEQ multiplex PCR; TCRdb's copy keeps in-frame clones and lacks some. The table has around 130,000 clones, around 77% seen once. Source material: PBMCs. Every receptor here comes from a man aged 18 to 29 in good health and CMV-seropositive.

CDR3 nucleotide sequence: TGTGCCAGCAGTTTGGGAGCGGGGAGTTTTAACAATGAGCAGTTCTTC. This sequence encodes CASSLGAGSFNNEQFF. The chain uses TRBV28 and TRBJ2-1; 7 bases match TRBD2. The CDR3 length is 16 residues. Germline V gene lookup returns CDR1 MDHEN and CDR2 SYDVKM. V shed 3 bases, J shed 5 bases, and the junction held 10 bases outside the gene matches. Filled out from reference TRBV28 and TRBJ2-1, the complete variable domain reads DVKVTQSSRYLVKRTGEKVFLECVQDMDHENMFWYRQDPGLGLRLIYFSYDVKMKEKGDIPEGYSVSREKKERFSLILESASTNQTSMYLCASSLGAGSFNNEQFFGPGTRLTVL.

This rearrangement joins TRBV6-5 to TRBJ1-1; TRBD1 agrees at 7 bases. Trimming at V came to 4 bases and at J to 0 bases, leaving 2 bases not matched to a gene. Germline V gene data show CDR1 as MNHEY and CDR2 as SVGAGI. This CDR3 has 14 amino acids. For the CDR3, the DNA is TGTGCCAGCAGTTCCCAGGGGGTGAACACTGAAGCTTTCTTT. Translating it yields CASSSQGVNTEAFF.

J is TRBJ1-4 and V is TRBV25-1; the D gene is possibly TRBD1 (6 bases). Trimming stripped 7 bases from V and 5 bases from J, with 14 bases between. This CDR3 spans 14 amino acids. Germline V gene data show CDR1 as MGHDK and CDR2 as SYGVNS. Here the CDR3 DNA reads TGTGCCAGCACCCAAGGGCAGGGGAATGAAAAACTGTTTTTT. This sequence encodes CASTQGQGNEKLFF.

About this clone itself: The same CDR3 arises from other DNA sequences in this sample as well. CDR3 region: CASSGTGYNEQFF. In nucleotides, the CDR3 is TGTGCCAGCAGTGGGACAGGGTACAATGAGCAGTTCTTC. V is TRBV2 and J is TRBJ2-1; 8 nucleotides agree with TRBD1. Trimming cost V 4 bases and J 4 bases; bases outside gene matches: 0. CDR1 and CDR2 from the germline V gene are SNHLY and FYNNEI. This CDR3 spans 13 amino acids.

This chain connects TRBV28 to TRBJ1-2, with TRBD1 as a possible D gene (5 bases). The ends were cut back, 2 bases at V and 6 bases at J, with 13 bases in the middle. Germline loops: CDR1 MDHEN, CDR2 SYDVKM. The CDR3 spans 14 residues. The CDR3 protein is CASSLEVRVDGYTF. The CDR3 DNA reads TGTGCCAGCAGTTTAGAGGTCAGGGTTGATGGCTACACCTTC.

V usage is TRBV6-5 and J usage is TRBJ1-1; 12 nucleotides align to TRBD1. With V trimmed by 9 bases and J by 4 bases, 6 bases remained unmatched. Germline values: CDR1 MNHEY, CDR2 SVGAGI. The CDR3 has 14 amino acids. CDR3 in DNA: TGTGCCAGTTTGTGGGGACAGGGGGCCACTGAAGCTTTCTTT. Translation: CASLWGQGATEAFF.

The V and J genes are TRBV11-3 and TRBJ2-1; TRBD2 is a possible D gene (6 bases). There are 15 residues in the CDR3. Germline V CDR1 and CDR2: SGHNT, YENEEA. Trimming pared 1 base from V and 3 bases from J, leaving 10 bases between. Here the CDR3 reads CASSLGIADYNEQFF. DNA of the CDR3: TGTGCCAGCAGCTTAGGGATAGCGGACTACAATGAGCAGTTCTTC. The full variable domain, completed using reference TRBV11-3 and TRBJ2-1, is EAGVVQSPRYKIIEKKQPVAFWCNPISGHNTLYWYLQNLGQGPELLIRYENEEAVDDSQLPKDRFSAERLKGVDSTLKIQPAELGDSAVYLCASSLGIADYNEQFFGPGTRLTVL.

The chain carries TRBV19 and TRBJ1-4; TRBD1 agrees at 9 bases. J gave up 7 bases and V 3 bases, and 9 bases lay outside the gene matches. CDR3 length: 16 residues. CDR1 is LNHDA, CDR2 SQIVND, per germline (reference sequence). The CDR3 loop is CASSIGATGGGEKLFF. CDR3 nucleotides: TGTGCCAGTAGTATTGGGGCGACAGGGGGAGGTGAAAAACTGTTTTTT.

This clone has a single count. The rearrangement links TRBV19 to TRBJ1-1; 10 bases match TRBD1. The CDR3 runs to 16 residues. Per the germline V gene, CDR1 is LNHDA and CDR2 is SQIVND (reference sequence). Trimming took 3 bases from V and 0 from J; bases not matched to a gene: 4. CDR3 DNA sequence: TGTGCCAGTAGTATGGGGACAGGGGCTTTGAACACTGAAGCTTTCTTT. Translating it yields CASSMGTGALNTEAFF. Combining the CDR3 with reference TRBV19 and TRBJ1-1 gives the whole variable domain DGGITQSPKYLFRKEGQNVTLSCEQNLNHDAMYWYRQDPGQGLRLIYYSQIVNDFQKGDIAEGYSVSREKKESFPLTVTSAQKNPTAFYLCASSMGTGALNTEAFFGQGTRLTVV.

The chain uses TRBV30 and TRBJ1-1, with a weak D call TRBD1 (6 bases). Deletions cut 6 bases from V and 5 bases from J, with 16 bases between. The CDR3 is made up of 13 amino acids. Germline-derived CDR1 and CDR2 are GTSNPN and SVGIG (reference sequence). The CDR3 reads CACLEGGWTEAFF. CDR3 sequence (DNA): TGTGCCTGCCTTGAGGGGGGGTGGACTGAAGCTTTCTTT. The full variable domain, rest sourced from reference TRBV30 and TRBJ1-1, is SQTIHQWPATLVQPVGSPLSLECTVEGTSNPNLYWYRQAAGRGLQLLFYSVGIGQISSEVPQNLSASRPQDRQFILSSKKLLLSDSGFYLCACLEGGWTEAFFGQGTRLTVV.

The genes are TRBV6-5 and TRBJ2-5; 9 bases agree with TRBD1. V shed 0 bases, J shed 11 bases, and the junction held 10 bases outside the gene matches. This CDR3 is 15 amino acids long. Germline loops: CDR1 MNHEY, CDR2 SVGAGI. The CDR3 loop reads CASSYSWTGASEQYF. Written as DNA, the CDR3 is TGTGCCAGCAGTTACTCATGGACAGGGGCTTCGGAGCAGTACTTC.

The V gene is TRBV7-3, the J gene TRBJ2-2; D may be TRBD2 (6 bases). V lost 5 bases to trimming and J lost 7 bases, with 14 bases between them. Germline CDR1 is SGHTA and CDR2 is FQGTGA. The CDR3 is made up of 14 amino acids. The CDR3 DNA reads TGTGCCAGCAGCACCAACACGGGAGTCGGGGAGCTGTTTTTT. Its translation: CASSTNTGVGELFF. The whole variable domain, remainder taken from reference TRBV7-3 and TRBJ2-2, is GAGVSQTPSNKVTEKGKYVELRCDPISGHTALYWYRQSLGQGPEFLIYFQGTGAADDSGLPNDRFFAVRPEGSVSTLKIQRTERGDSAVYLCASSTNTGVGELFFGEGSRLTVL.

The chain carries TRBV27 and TRBJ2-1, with D maybe TRBD2 (6 bases). Trimming took 1 base from V and 5 from J, leaving 18 bases between them. Germline CDR1 MNHEY, CDR2 SMNVEV (reference sequence). This CDR3 comprises 17 residues. DNA for the CDR3: TGTGCCAGCAGTTTATTCCCCATAGTAGCGGAACACAATGAGCAGTTCTTC. The encoded protein is CASSLFPIVAEHNEQFF.

The J gene is TRBJ2-7, the V gene TRBV7-3, with TRBD2 as a possible D gene (6 bases). Germline V gene lookup returns CDR1 SGHTA and CDR2 FQGTGA. CDR3 length equals 14 residues. V was cut by 1 base and J by 5 bases, with 12 bases left in between. The CDR3 region is CASSLSPGADEQYF. The CDR3 DNA sequence: TGTGCCAGCAGCTTAAGTCCGGGAGCCGACGAGCAGTACTTC.

This sequence joins TRBV6-6 and TRBJ1-5, with 11 bases that match TRBD1. Germline CDR1 is MNHNY and CDR2 is SVGAGI (reference sequence). The CDR3 has 16 amino acids. V shed 2 bases, J shed 6 bases, and the junction held 6 bases outside the gene matches. Here the CDR3 reads CASSYARDRGIQPQHF. CDR3 DNA sequence: TGTGCCAGCAGTTACGCCCGGGACAGGGGGATTCAGCCCCAGCATTTT.

The chain employs TRBV5-4 and TRBJ2-7, with 9 nucleotides matching TRBD1. The CDR3 consists of 15 residues. V shed 4 bases and J 7 bases; nucleotides not matched to a gene: 12. Looked up from germline, CDR1 is SGHNT and CDR2 is YYREEE (reference sequence). The CDR3 nucleotides are TGTGCCAGCAGCAGAGCGGGACAGGGAACGGGAGAGCAGTACTTC. This sequence encodes CASSRAGQGTGEQYF.

V and J are TRBV6-5 and TRBJ1-2; 8 bases align to TRBD1. V dropped 5 bases and J dropped 3; count of bases not matched to a gene: 5. The CDR3 is made up of 14 amino acids. Looked up from germline, CDR1 is MNHEY and CDR2 is SVGAGI. The CDR3 reads CASSDAGQDYGYTF. For the CDR3, the DNA is TGTGCCAGCAGTGACGCGGGACAGGACTATGGCTACACCTTC.

This sequence joins TRBV27 and TRBJ2-7; 10 bases line up with TRBD1. The CDR3 is 14 amino acids. The junction had 6 bases not matched to a gene; V was cut back by 8 bases and J by 2 bases. Germline V gene sequence: CDR1 MNHEY, CDR2 SMNVEV (reference sequence). As DNA, the CDR3 is TGTGCCAGCGGATGGACAGGGGGGGCCTACGAGCAGTACTTC. Protein: CASGWTGGAYEQYF.

The gene calls are TRBV11-3 and TRBJ2-5; possibly TRBD1 for D (6 bases). The ends were cut back, 3 bases at V and 5 bases at J, with 10 bases in the middle. The CDR3 sequence is 13 residues long. Germline V lookup: CDR1 SGHNT, CDR2 YENEEA. The CDR3 sequence: CASSFARGETQYF. CDR3 DNA: TGTGCCAGCAGCTTCGCAAGGGGGGAGACCCAGTACTTC.

This chain joins TRBV15 and TRBJ1-1; no clear D gene. The CDR3 consists of 16 residues. V was trimmed by 3 bases and J by 0 bases, leaving 14 bases between them. The germline V gene encodes CDR1 LNHNV and CDR2 YYDKDF (reference sequence). In DNA, the CDR3 is TGTGCCACCAGCAGTCCGGGATCTAAGCTGAACACTGAAGCTTTCTTT. It codes for CATSSPGSKLNTEAFF. Looking up the rest from reference TRBV15 and TRBJ1-1 gives the full variable domain: DAMVIQNPRYQVTQFGKPVTLSCSQTLNHNVMYWYQQKSSQAPKLLFHYYDKDFNNEADTPDNFQSRRPNTSFCFLDIRSPGLGDTAMYLCATSSPGSKLNTEAFFGQGTRLTVV.

The table lists this clone with a few counts. The gene calls are TRBV20-1 and TRBJ1-2, with TRBD1 identical over 7 bases. The germline V gene has CDR1 DFQATT and CDR2 SNEGSKA (reference sequence). The ends lost 7 bases at V and 5 bases at J; junction bases unmatched: 4. The length of the CDR3 is 11 residues. The CDR3 sequence is CSVQQGYGYTF. Here the CDR3 DNA reads TGCAGTGTTCAACAGGGGTATGGCTACACCTTC.

The chain has TRBV11-2 and TRBJ2-7; D gene ambiguous. Germline CDR1 SGHAT, CDR2 FQNNGV. This CDR3 is built from 12 residues. The V end was cut by 6 bases, the J end by 2 bases, with 8 bases between. The DNA of the CDR3 is TGTGCCAGCAGTAGAGGAACCTACGAGCAGTACTTC. It yields the protein CASSRGTYEQYF.

V gene TRBV6-5 combines with J gene TRBJ1-5; a weak D match, TRBD1 (5 bases). V was cut by 0 bases and J by 1 base, with 7 bases left in between. Germline CDR1 and CDR2: MNHEY and SVGAGI. The CDR3 is 15 amino acids. DNA for the CDR3: TGTGCCAGCAGTTACTCATGGGGCAGCAATCAGCCCCAGCATTTT. Protein sequence: CASSYSWGSNQPQHF.

The rearrangement uses TRBV7-3 and TRBJ2-2; D unresolved. Trimming left V 5 bases short and J 5 bases short, with 9 bases between. The CDR3 is 13 amino acids. Germline values: CDR1 SGHTA, CDR2 FQGTGA. Here the CDR3 DNA reads TGTGCCAGCAGCAGCCAAAGAACCGGGGAGCTGTTTTTT. Translation: CASSSQRTGELFF.

The J gene is TRBJ1-1, the V gene TRBV6-6, with D perhaps matching TRBD1 (5 bases). This CDR3 comprises 14 residues. Trimming cost V 4 bases and J 0 bases, with 9 bases left between them. CDR1 is MNHNY and CDR2 is SVGAGI in the germline V gene (reference sequence). CDR3 sequence: CASSFTGMNTEAFF. For the CDR3, the DNA is TGTGCCAGCAGTTTCACAGGTATGAACACTGAAGCTTTCTTT.

The rearrangement joins TRBV2 to TRBJ2-3; D may be TRBD1 (6 bases). From germline, CDR1 is SNHLY and CDR2 FYNNEI. This CDR3 is 14 amino acids long. V was shortened by 6 bases and J by 5 bases, with 15 bases between the two germline ends. CDR3 sequence: CASSPQGGEDTQYF. CDR3 DNA sequence: TGTGCCAGCAGCCCACAGGGCGGAGAAGATACGCAGTATTTT. The whole variable domain, remainder taken from reference TRBV2 and TRBJ2-3, is EPEVTQTPSHQVTQMGQEVILRCVPISNHLYFYWYRQILGQKVEFLVSFYNNEISEKSEIFDDQFSVERPDGSNFTLKIRSTKLEDSAMYFCASSPQGGEDTQYFGPGTRLTVL.

The chain recombines TRBV5-6 with TRBJ1-1, with TRBD1 identical over 10 bases. Trimming removed 4 bases from V and 3 bases from J; junction bases left unmatched: 6. The CDR3 has 15 residues. Per the germline V gene, CDR1 is SGHDT and CDR2 is YYEEEE. CDR3 loop: CASSDRGRGYTEAFF. CDR3 DNA sequence: TGTGCCAGCAGCGACAGGGGGCGGGGATACACTGAAGCTTTCTTT. Drawing the rest from reference TRBV5-6 and TRBJ1-1, the complete variable domain is DAGVTQSPTHLIKTRGQQVTLRCSPKSGHDTVSWYQQALGQGPQFIFQYYEEEERQRGNFPDRFSGHQFPNYSSELNVNALLLGDSALYLCASSDRGRGYTEAFFGQGTRLTVV.

Regarding this clone: Germline is not matched at one junction end, which may reflect a read error. This chain links TRBV7-6 with TRBJ2-6; tentative D call: TRBD1 (5 bases). The CDR3 runs 15 residues. Germline V CDR1 and CDR2: SGHVS, FNYEAQ. The CDR3 spells CASSLALPGANGLTF. The CDR3 DNA reads TGTGCCAGCAGCTTAGCACTACCTGGGGCCAACGGCCTGACTTTC.